This is a list of T cell receptor beta chains from one sample in a study of Ad26.COV2.S vaccination and SARS-CoV-2 variants. Repertoires were generated with immunoSEQ multiplex PCR, while TCRdb's copy carries only in-frame clones and drops some. The sample carries about 400,000 clones, approximately 89% recorded once. The sequencing here drew on peripheral blood, taken in a trial of Ad26.COV2.S vaccine versus placebo. The source of these receptors is a person aged 18 to 65 who received the Ad26.COV2.S COVID-19 vaccine or a placebo. The CDR3 runs from the conserved cysteine through the conserved F or W. The D gene is left open where the match is weak. For some rows the clone size is stated as once, few or many, or as a class when expanded; others skip it.

cdr3_length clone_size j_call v_call d_call cdr3_aa cdr3_nt
15 . TRBJ1-6 TRBV6-5 . CASSYRATLNSPLHF TGTGCCAGCAGTTACAGGGCAACGCTAAATTCACCCCTCCACTTT
15 . TRBJ1-2 TRBV7-9 TRBD1 CASSFSGGRGDGYTF TGTGCCAGCAGCTTTTCAGGGGGTAGGGGAGATGGCTACACCTTC
17 . TRBJ2-2 TRBV24-1 TRBD1 CATSDLGGQGAGGELFF TGTGCCACCAGTGATTTAGGGGGACAGGGGGCTGGCGGGGAGCTGTTTTTT
14 . TRBJ1-4 TRBV4-1 TRBD1 CASSQGTGAEKLFF TGCGCCAGCAGCCAAGGGACAGGGGCCGAAAAACTGTTTTTT
14 . TRBJ1-4 TRBV19 . CASSIVGGQEKLFF TGTGCCAGTAGTATCGTCGGGGGTCAGGAAAAACTGTTTTTT
12 . TRBJ2-7 TRBV6-5 . CASRASSYEQYF TGTGCCAGCAGGGCTAGTTCCTACGAGCAGTACTTC
12 . TRBJ2-1 TRBV10-3 . CAISEGGREQFF TGTGCCATCAGTGAGGGGGGTAGGGAGCAGTTCTTC
17 many TRBJ1-4 TRBV21-1 . CASSTRVAVFCDEKLFF TGTGCCAGCAGCACCAGGGTGGCAGTTTTCTGTGATGAAAAACTGTTTTTT
15 . TRBJ2-1 TRBV7-6 TRBD2 CASSPRPSGRVEQFF TGTGCCAGCAGCCCCAGGCCTAGCGGGAGGGTTGAGCAGTTCTTC
17 once TRBJ2-3 TRBV4-2 TRBD2 CASSPRRTSGQGDTQYF TGTGCCAGCAGCCCCCGGAGGACTAGCGGGCAGGGAGATACGCAGTATTTT
18 once TRBJ2-1 TRBV19 . CASSIGGSQGRVYNEQFF TGTGCCAGTAGTATAGGGGGGTCGCAGGGGCGCGTTTACAATGAGCAGTTCTTC
16 . TRBJ2-3 TRBV5-4 TRBD2 CASSPVGREAPDTQYF TGTGCCAGCAGCCCGGTGGGGCGGGAGGCCCCAGATACGCAGTATTTT
13 . TRBJ2-1 TRBV27 . CASSWGWVNEQFF TGTGCCAGCAGTTGGGGGTGGGTGAATGAGCAGTTCTTC
13 . TRBJ1-1 TRBV7-2 . CASSLRVLTEAFF TGTGCCAGCAGCTTGAGGGTCCTCACTGAAGCTTTCTTT
17 . TRBJ2-2 TRBV18 TRBD2 CASSPPLGLANTGELFF TGTGCCAGCTCACCACCGTTGGGACTAGCGAACACCGGGGAGCTGTTTTTT
15 . TRBJ2-2 TRBV2 . CASSAGTTRIGELFF TGTGCCAGCAGTGCCGGGACCACAAGGATCGGGGAGCTGTTTTTT
13 . TRBJ2-2 TRBV10-1 TRBD1 CASRGDSTGELFF TGCGCCAGCAGGGGGGACAGTACCGGGGAGCTGTTTTTT
14 . TRBJ2-5 TRBV5-4 . CASSWGGGRETQYF TGTGCCAGCAGTTGGGGTGGGGGTCGGGAGACCCAGTACTTC
14 . TRBJ1-5 TRBV7-2 . CASSLTDSNQPQHF TGTGCCAGCAGCTTAACAGATAGCAATCAGCCCCAGCATTTT
16 . TRBJ2-7 TRBV4-3 TRBD1 CASSHSYRQGKNEQYF TGCGCCAGCAGCCATTCCTACCGACAGGGGAAGAACGAGCAGTACTTC
13 . TRBJ1-6 TRBV6-4 . CASRGSYNSPLHF TGTGCCAGCAGGGGTTCCTATAATTCACCCCTCCACTTT
16 few TRBJ1-6 TRBV27 . CASSTQTGGYNSPLHF TGTGCCAGCAGCACTCAGACAGGTGGATATAATTCACCCCTCCACTTT
12 . TRBJ1-3 TRBV10-3 . CAIGPSGNTIYF TGTGCCATCGGACCCTCTGGAAACACCATATATTTT
14 . TRBJ1-1 TRBV19 . CASSLSSVRDEAFF TGTGCCAGTAGTTTAAGTAGTGTCCGGGATGAAGCTTTCTTT
11 . TRBJ1-1 TRBV20-1 . CSARRGAEAFF TGCAGTGCTCGCCGGGGGGCTGAAGCTTTCTTT
15 few TRBJ2-2 TRBV21-1 . CASSKDSVSTGELFF TGTGCCAGCAGCAAAGATTCGGTAAGCACCGGGGAGCTGTTTTTT
14 . TRBJ2-5 TRBV5-1 . CASSLELGDETQYF TGCGCCAGCAGCTTGGAGTTAGGGGACGAGACCCAGTACTTC
15 . TRBJ2-7 TRBV7-2 TRBD2 CASSLVTSGSYEQYF TGTGCCAGCAGCTTAGTTACTAGCGGGTCCTACGAGCAGTACTTC
15 . TRBJ1-5 TRBV28 TRBD1 CASSSLTGSNQPQHF TGTGCCAGCAGTTCATTGACAGGGAGCAATCAGCCCCAGCATTTT
15 few TRBJ2-3 TRBV7-3 . CASSLGTMGTDTQYF TGTGCCAGCAGCTTAGGGACAATGGGCACAGATACGCAGTATTTT
15 few TRBJ2-3 TRBV5-1 TRBD2 CASSFQREGGDTQYF TGCGCCAGCAGCTTCCAGCGGGAGGGGGGAGATACGCAGTATTTT
16 . TRBJ2-2 TRBV5-6 . CASSLVGWRNTGELFF TGTGCCAGCAGCTTGGTTGGATGGCGGAACACCGGGGAGCTGTTTTTT
15 . TRBJ2-7 TRBV29-1 TRBD1 CSVEDRVGQASEQYF TGCAGCGTTGAAGATAGGGTGGGACAGGCTAGCGAGCAGTACTTC
13 . TRBJ1-3 TRBV29-1 . CSVSAGIGNTIYF TGCAGCGTTTCGGCGGGGATCGGAAACACCATATATTTT
13 . TRBJ1-4 TRBV28 . CASTSLGNEKLFF TGTGCCAGCACCTCCTTGGGTAATGAAAAACTGTTTTTT
15 . TRBJ2-7 TRBV27 . CASSYFDRSSYEQYF TGTGCCAGCAGTTACTTTGACCGGAGCTCCTACGAGCAGTACTTC
14 . TRBJ2-7 TRBV19 TRBD2 CASSMVAGSYEQYF TGTGCCAGTAGTATGGTAGCGGGATCCTACGAGCAGTACTTC
14 . TRBJ1-1 TRBV6-5 TRBD1 CASSRDRHSTEAFF TGTGCCAGCAGCCGGGACAGGCACAGCACTGAAGCTTTCTTT
15 once TRBJ2-3 TRBV6-4 . CASSHSELSTDTQYF TGTGCCAGCAGCCACAGCGAATTGAGCACAGATACGCAGTATTTT
16 . TRBJ2-7 TRBV27 TRBD2 CASSSSSGLLLYEQYF TGTGCCAGCAGTTCCTCTAGCGGGCTACTCCTCTACGAGCAGTACTTC
15 . TRBJ2-7 TRBV3-1/TRBV3-2 TRBD1 CASRPRGQGTYEQYF TGTGCCAGCAGGCCCCGGGGACAGGGGACCTACGAGCAGTACTTC
9 . TRBJ2-7 TRBV7-9 . CASSLRRRF TGTGCCAGCAGCTTAAGGCGTCGCTTC
11 . TRBJ1-3 TRBV12-3/TRBV12-4 TRBD1 CASSSGQVGYF TGTGCCAGCAGTTCTGGACAGGTCGGATATTTT
16 . TRBJ2-1 TRBV15 . CATSRDLRVRVNEQFF TGTGCCACCAGCAGAGATCTTAGGGTAAGGGTCAATGAGCAGTTCTTC
13 . TRBJ1-1 TRBV7-6 . CASSSKQGTEAFF TGTGCCAGCAGCTCTAAACAGGGCACTGAAGCTTTCTTT
15 . TRBJ2-5 TRBV4-2 . CASSQDPSGQETQYF TGTGCCAGCAGCCAAGATCCCAGCGGCCAAGAGACCCAGTACTTC
15 . TRBJ2-7 TRBV9 TRBD2 CASSVRGGSGYEQYF TGTGCCAGCAGCGTACGGGGCGGGAGCGGTTACGAGCAGTACTTC
13 once TRBJ1-5 TRBV19 . CASSLGVAQPQHF TGTGCCAGTAGCCTAGGGGTCGCTCAGCCCCAGCATTTT
16 . TRBJ2-1 TRBV5-5 TRBD2 CASSPKVLAGTAEQFF TGTGCCAGCAGCCCGAAGGTGCTAGCGGGAACTGCTGAGCAGTTCTTC
16 medium-sized TRBJ2-6 TRBV4-2 . CASSQEQGSGANVLTF TGTGCCAGCAGCCAAGAACAGGGCTCTGGGGCCAACGTCCTGACTTTC
15 . TRBJ2-7 TRBV9 . CASSVTPREDYEQYF TGTGCCAGCAGCGTCACCCCAAGGGAGGACTACGAGCAGTACTTC
13 . TRBJ2-1 TRBV3-1/TRBV3-2 . CASSQDIGGLGFF TGTGCCAGCAGCCAAGACATCGGAGGCCTCGGGTTCTTC
14 . TRBJ2-5 TRBV9 TRBD2 CASSVAPGGETQYF TGTGCCAGCAGCGTAGCCCCCGGGGGGGAGACCCAGTACTTC
14 . TRBJ2-1 TRBV28 TRBD2 CASSLSGRANEQFF TGTGCCAGCAGTTTGAGCGGGAGGGCCAATGAGCAGTTCTTC
13 . TRBJ2-3 TRBV30 TRBD2 CAWGGLPTDTQYF TGTGCCTGGGGGGGACTACCCACAGATACGCAGTATTTT
12 once TRBJ1-2 TRBV9 . CASLRGHYGYTF TGTGCCAGCTTACGGGGTCACTATGGCTACACCTTC
15 few TRBJ2-7 TRBV5-4 TRBD2 CASSPTSGRIYEQYF TGTGCCAGCAGCCCCACTAGCGGGAGGATCTACGAGCAGTACTTC